This T cell receptor beta chain came from a study of blood T cell repertoires in COVID-19. Assay used: immunoSEQ multiplex PCR; TCRdb lists only in-frame clones, some missing. Of approximately 270,000 clones listed, 70% to 85% are singletons. The CDR3 is 15 amino acids. Germline V gives CDR1 SGHRS, CDR2 YFSETQ. V lost 1 base to trimming and J lost 8 bases, with 16 bases between them. This sequence originates from a man aged 80 or over with acute or convalescent COVID-19. Sample: peripheral blood. The genes are TRBV5-1 and TRBJ2-1; no clear D. The CDR3 bases are TGCGCCAGCAGCTTGATCGCCGGGTTGGAATATGAGCAGTTCTTC. The encoded protein is CASSLIAGLEYEQFF.